The sequence of this T cell receptor beta chain was determined in a study of cytomegalovirus exposure and HLA in healthy donors. CDR1 LGHNA and CDR2 YNFKEQ come from the germline V gene. The CDR3 runs to 15 residues. V shed 4 bases and J shed 4 bases, with 14 bases lying between them. PCR used 60 Vbeta primers and 13 Jbeta primers. Produced via immunoSEQ multiplex PCR; TCRdb's table is partial and in-frame only. Altogether roughly 78,000 clones are present, about 60% being singletons, with the ten largest covering over 5.5%. The chain is built from TRBV4-2 and TRBJ1-5; weak D call: TRBD1 (5 bases). The TCR was taken from a man aged 30 to 39 in good health and CMV-seropositive. The sequencing sample was made of PBMCs. The CDR3 DNA is TGTGCCAGCAGCCTATACTCGGGGGGAAATCAGCCCCAGCATTTT. It encodes CASSLYSGGNQPQHF.